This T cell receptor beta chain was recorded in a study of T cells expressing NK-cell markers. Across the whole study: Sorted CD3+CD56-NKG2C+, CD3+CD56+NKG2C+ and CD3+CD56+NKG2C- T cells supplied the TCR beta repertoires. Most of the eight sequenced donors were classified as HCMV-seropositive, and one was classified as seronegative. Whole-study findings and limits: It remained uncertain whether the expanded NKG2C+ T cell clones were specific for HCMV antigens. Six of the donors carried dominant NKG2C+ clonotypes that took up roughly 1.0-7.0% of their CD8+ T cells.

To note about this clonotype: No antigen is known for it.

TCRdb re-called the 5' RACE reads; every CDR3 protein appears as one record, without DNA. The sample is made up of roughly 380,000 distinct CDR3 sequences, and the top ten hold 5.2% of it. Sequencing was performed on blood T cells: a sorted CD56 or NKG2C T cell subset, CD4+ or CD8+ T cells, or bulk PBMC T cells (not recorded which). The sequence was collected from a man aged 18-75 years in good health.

CDR3 sequence: CSAPRVRTSGDTYEQYF. This chain links TRBV20-1 with TRBJ2-7; lacking DNA, the TRBD2 call made by TCRdb goes unchecked. This CDR3 region has 17 residues. The germline CDR1 and CDR2 sequences are DFQATT and SNEGSKA (reference sequence).